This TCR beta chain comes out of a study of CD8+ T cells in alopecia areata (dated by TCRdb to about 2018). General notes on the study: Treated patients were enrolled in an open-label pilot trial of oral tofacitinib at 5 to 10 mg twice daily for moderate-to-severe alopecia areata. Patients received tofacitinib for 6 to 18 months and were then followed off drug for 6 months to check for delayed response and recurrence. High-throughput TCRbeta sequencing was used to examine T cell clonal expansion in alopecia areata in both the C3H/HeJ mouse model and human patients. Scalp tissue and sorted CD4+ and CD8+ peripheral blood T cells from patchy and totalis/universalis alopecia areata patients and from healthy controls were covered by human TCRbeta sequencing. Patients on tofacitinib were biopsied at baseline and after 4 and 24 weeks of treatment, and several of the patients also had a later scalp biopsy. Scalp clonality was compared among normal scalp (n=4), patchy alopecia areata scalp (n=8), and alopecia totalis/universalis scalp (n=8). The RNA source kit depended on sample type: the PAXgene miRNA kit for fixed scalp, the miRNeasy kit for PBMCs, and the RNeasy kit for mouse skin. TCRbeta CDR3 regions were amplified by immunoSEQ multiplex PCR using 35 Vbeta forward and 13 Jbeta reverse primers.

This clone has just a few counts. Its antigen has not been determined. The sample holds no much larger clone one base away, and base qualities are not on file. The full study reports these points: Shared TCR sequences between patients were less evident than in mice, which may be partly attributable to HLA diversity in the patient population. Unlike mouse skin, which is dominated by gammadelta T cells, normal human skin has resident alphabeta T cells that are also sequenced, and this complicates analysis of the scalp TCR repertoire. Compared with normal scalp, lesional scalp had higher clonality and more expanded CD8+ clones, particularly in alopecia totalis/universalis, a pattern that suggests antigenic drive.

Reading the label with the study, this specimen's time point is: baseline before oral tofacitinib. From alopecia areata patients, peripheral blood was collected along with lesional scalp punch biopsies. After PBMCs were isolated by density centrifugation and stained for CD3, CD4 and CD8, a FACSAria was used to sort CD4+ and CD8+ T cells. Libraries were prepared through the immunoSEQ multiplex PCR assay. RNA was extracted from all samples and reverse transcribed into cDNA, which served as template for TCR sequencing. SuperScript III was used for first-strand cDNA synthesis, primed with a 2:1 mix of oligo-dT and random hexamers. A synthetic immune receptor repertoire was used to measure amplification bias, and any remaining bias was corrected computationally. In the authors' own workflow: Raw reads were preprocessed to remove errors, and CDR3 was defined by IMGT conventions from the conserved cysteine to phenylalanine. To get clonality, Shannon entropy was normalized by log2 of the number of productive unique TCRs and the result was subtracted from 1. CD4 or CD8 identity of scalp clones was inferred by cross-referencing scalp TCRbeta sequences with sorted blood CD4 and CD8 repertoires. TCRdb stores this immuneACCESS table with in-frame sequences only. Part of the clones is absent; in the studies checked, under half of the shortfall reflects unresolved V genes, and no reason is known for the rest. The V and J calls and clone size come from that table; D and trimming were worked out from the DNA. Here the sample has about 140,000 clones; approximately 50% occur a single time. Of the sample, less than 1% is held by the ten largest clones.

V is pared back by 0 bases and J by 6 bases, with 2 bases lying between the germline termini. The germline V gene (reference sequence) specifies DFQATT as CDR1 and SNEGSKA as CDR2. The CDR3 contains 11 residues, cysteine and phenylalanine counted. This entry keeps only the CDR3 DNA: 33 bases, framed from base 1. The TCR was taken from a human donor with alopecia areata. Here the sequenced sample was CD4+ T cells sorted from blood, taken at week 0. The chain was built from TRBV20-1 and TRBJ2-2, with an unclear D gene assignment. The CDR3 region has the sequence CSAREAGELFF. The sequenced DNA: TGCAGTGCTAGAGAGGCCGGGGAGCTGTTTTTT.